This TCR beta chain is from a study of post-analysis software for immune sequencing data (dated by TCRdb to the mid-2010s). As for the study more broadly: Disease courses on record covered relapsing-remitting, secondary progressive and progressive-relapsing multiple sclerosis, though some patients had no subtype annotation. A subset of samples was prepared in parallel using single-end sample barcoding, then pooled and co-amplified after Illumina adapter ligation. The patient repertoires were set against around ten previously published healthy control repertoires from donors whose ages ranged from 6 to 25 years. The research as a whole found: The control group was slightly older than the multiple sclerosis patient group. Significantly lower normalized Chao1 diversity was found in multiple sclerosis patients than in controls, suggesting substantial peripheral T-cell clonal expansion. Patients showed significantly higher frequencies than controls for roughly five TRBV segments, among them TRBV5-6, TRBV5-1 and TRBV20-1. Direct clustering with F measure showed strong co-clustering of samples prepared in the same batch, prompting a batch-effect correction.

The germline V and J ends show losses of 6 bases and 4 bases respectively, and no gene match explains 10 bases of the junction. From cysteine to phenylalanine, the CDR3 is 15 amino acids long. Only the CDR3 DNA is retained, 45 bases long and in frame from the first base. CDR1 and CDR2 are read off the germline V gene as SNHLY and FYNNEI. This clonotype has only a few counts. Its antigen target is currently unknown. Qualities for individual bases were not recorded, and no much larger clone is one base off. Library generation was performed with PCR. Sequencing used an Illumina HiSeq 2500. To reduce PCR and sequencing biases, unique molecular identifiers were incorporated into the TCR beta cDNA libraries. Per 1 to 10 million input T cells, approximately 500,000 cDNA molecules were obtained, such that each molecule approximated one T cell. The same protocol used for the earlier healthy control dataset was applied to prepare and sequence the patient libraries. Samples belonging to the same batch were prepared together, multiplexed and sequenced on a shared HiSeq lane. As for the authors' bioinformatics: Raw barcoded reads were processed with MIGEC, discarding single-read molecular identifier groups before consensus assembly and CDR3 extraction. Clonotype tables were post-analysed with VDJtools, normalizing diversity by down-sampling all datasets to the smallest sample size. To correct batch-related cross-sample contamination, repertoire overlap clustering matched CDR3 amino acid sequences but not nucleotide sequences. TCRdb took the public reads, trimmed them with fastp at Q25, ran MiXCR for clone calling and kept in-frame beta chains. Each CDR3 protein appears once, grouped with its most common genes and DNA. In this record, the V and J calls reflect TCRdb's handling and not the investigators' own analysis. This sample has about 540,000 distinct CDR3 sequences in its table, and under 40% of those were observed once. The ten largest make up about 6% of the sample.

To demonstrate the VDJtools post-analysis software, TCR beta repertoires were profiled from the peripheral blood of some 12 young patients with multiple sclerosis. The multiple sclerosis patients were children and adolescents ranging in age from roughly 6 to 15 years. This chain joins TRBV2 to TRBJ1-2; 8 bases in the junction line up with TRBD1. This clonotype was obtained from a girl younger than 18 with multiple sclerosis. The sequenced sample consisted of blood. In nucleotides, the sequence is TGTGCCAGCAGAAGCGCCGGGACAGGAATCTATGGCTACACCTTC. It translates to CASRSAGTGIYGYTF.